This entry features one TCR beta chain sequence. The target antigen is unknown. This entry is derived from a study of response to subunit inactivated influenza vaccine. Notes on the study in general: Each seasonal flu vaccination may recruit only limited new T cells, authors suggested.

TCRdb recomputed calls from the RT-PCR reads with MiXCR, one row per CDR3 protein. Of about 520,000 distinct CDR3 sequences listed, approximately 6.9% were seen once; the top ten hold about an eighth. Trimming removed 1 base from V and 4 bases from J, with 10 bases in between. The CDR3 is made up of 14 amino acids. The V gene's germline CDR1 is LGHNA and CDR2 YNFKEQ. The rearrangement uses TRBV4-2 and TRBJ1-2; D perhaps matches TRBD1 (5 bases). The input for sequencing was PBMCs from blood, taken roughly 24 months after vaccination. The sequence was obtained from a man aged 45 to 75 who received an inactivated influenza vaccine. This CDR3 reads CASSQGDRSYGYTF. DNA of the CDR3: TGTGCCAGCAGCCAAGGCGACAGATCCTATGGCTACACCTTC.